A selection of T cell receptor beta chains follows, all from one sample in a study of PD-1 blockade in classical Hodgkin lymphoma. The method was immunoSEQ multiplex PCR; TCRdb's version includes in-frame clones alone and lacks a portion of them. The table records about 40,000 clones, 75% to 90% of them present only once. The starting material was peripheral blood mononuclear cells (PBMCs), obtained at baseline. Receptors originate from a human donor with classical Hodgkin lymphoma. The CDR3 runs from the conserved cysteine through the conserved F or W. The D gene is left open where the match is weak. Size is stated for part of the rows, as once, few or many counts, or as a class when the clone is expanded.

j_call,d_call,v_call,clone_size,cdr3_nt,cdr3_aa
TRBJ2-7,.,TRBV5-6,medium-sized,TGTGCCAGCAGCTTGAAAAAGGGTTACGAGCAGTACTTC,CASSLKKGYEQYF
TRBJ2-1,.,TRBV21-1,.,TGTGCCAGCAGCAAAATATCCTCAGATGGGCGGGAGGGCCCGGTAGGGTACAATGAGCAGTTCTTC,CASSKISSDGREGPVGYNEQFF
TRBJ2-7,TRBD2,TRBV6-6,once,TGTGCCAGCAGTTACTTGGCGGGAGGGTACGAGCAGTACTTC,CASSYLAGGYEQYF
TRBJ2-2,TRBD2,TRBV2,.,TGTGCCAGCAGGACTAGCGGGAGTTTTACCGGGGAGCTGTTTTTT,CASRTSGSFTGELFF
TRBJ1-6,.,TRBV30,.,TGTGCCTGGAGTGTTAGACAGAGCTCCTATAATTCACCCCTCCACTTT,CAWSVRQSSYNSPLHF
TRBJ2-1,.,TRBV19,.,TGTGCCAGTAGTATTCTTAAAAGCTCCTACAATGAGCAGTTCTTC,CASSILKSSYNEQFF
TRBJ2-5,.,TRBV2,.,TGTGCCAGCCGACGCGAGGGGACCCAGTACTTC,CASRREGTQYF
TRBJ1-5,.,TRBV7-3,.,TGTGCCAGCAGCTTAGAAAGGAATCAGCCCCAGCATTTT,CASSLERNQPQHF
TRBJ1-6,.,TRBV29-1,few,TGCAGCGTTCAAGCGACAGGACGTTCACCCCTCCACTTT,CSVQATGRSPLHF
TRBJ2-3,TRBD1,TRBV13,few,TGTGCCAGCAGCTCCACCCCTGACAGGGTGGGGGATACGCAGTATTTT,CASSSTPDRVGDTQYF
TRBJ2-7,.,TRBV2,.,TGTGCCAGCAGTGAAACCGGGGGCCCCACCTACGAGCAGTACTTC,CASSETGGPTYEQYF
TRBJ2-7,TRBD1,TRBV5-4,.,TGTGCCAGCAGCCGACAGGGGGAAACCTACGAGCAGTACTTC,CASSRQGETYEQYF
TRBJ2-5,.,TRBV6-6,.,TGTGCCAGCAGTTACTCCCCCCAAGAGACCCAGTACTTC,CASSYSPQETQYF
TRBJ2-1,TRBD2,TRBV18,.,TGTGCCAGCTCACCCTACCGGGACTACAACAATGAGCAGTTCTTC,CASSPYRDYNNEQFF